The clone carrying this TCR beta chain was seen ten or more times. Its antigen is unidentified. Patients affected by ophthalmopathy presented a Clinical Activity Score of at least 3, a NOSPECS grade of at least 4, and disease duration below 3 months. Patients were excluded because of uncontrolled infection, other autoimmune disease, pregnancy or lactation. Source material for PBMCs was about 10 ml fresh peripheral blood. The record originates from a study of T cells in Graves' hyperthyroidism and ophthalmopathy. Study findings and constraints: Progression to ophthalmopathy was predicted a median of about six months early.

There are 16 residues in the CDR3. With 0 bases removed from V and 1 base from J, the gap between germline ends came to 12 bases. Germline CDR1 is LGHNA and CDR2 is YNFKEQ. What was amplified from RNA transcripts were TCR beta CDR3 regions. HTBI primers were the set used in a first-round RT-PCR of the TCR CDR3. MiXCR, run by TCRdb on the multiplex PCR reads, gives a single entry per CDR3 protein. The data contain hundreds of thousands of distinct CDR3 sequences, 15% to 20% of them singletons. Sequences were obtained from blood. The TCR comes from a woman under 30 with Graves' ophthalmopathy. This chain joins TRBV4-2 and TRBJ1-1; D is unclear. This chain's CDR3 is CASSQDFGGANTEAFF. CDR3 nucleotides: TGTGCCAGCAGCCAAGATTTCGGCGGAGCGAACACTGAAGCTTTCTTT.